The source of this T cell receptor (beta chain) is a study of beta chain features in type 1 diabetes. Study as a whole: On cell yields, gender and age, patients and healthy donors were similar.

Expressed TCRB transcripts were sequenced because the isolated RNA had all been reverse transcribed beforehand. The assay was immunoSEQ multiplex PCR, and TCRdb's table has in-frame clones only and misses some. Of fewer than 250,000 clones listed, about 9.3% are singletons. Heparinised blood was drawn once per donor, averaging around 120 mL. Looked up from germline, CDR1 is SGDLS and CDR2 is YYNGEE. The CDR3 spans 19 residues. V lost 0 bases and J lost 7; bases outside the gene matches: 20. Sequences were obtained from naive CD4+ T cells from blood. This clonotype was sampled from a woman aged 18-29 years in good health. This sequence joins TRBV9 and TRBJ1-1; 8 nucleotides line up with TRBD1. This CDR3 is CASSVALRTGSGLRVEAFF. The DNA of the CDR3 is TGTGCCAGCAGCGTAGCTCTCCGGACAGGGTCTGGATTGAGGGTTGAAGCTTTCTTT.